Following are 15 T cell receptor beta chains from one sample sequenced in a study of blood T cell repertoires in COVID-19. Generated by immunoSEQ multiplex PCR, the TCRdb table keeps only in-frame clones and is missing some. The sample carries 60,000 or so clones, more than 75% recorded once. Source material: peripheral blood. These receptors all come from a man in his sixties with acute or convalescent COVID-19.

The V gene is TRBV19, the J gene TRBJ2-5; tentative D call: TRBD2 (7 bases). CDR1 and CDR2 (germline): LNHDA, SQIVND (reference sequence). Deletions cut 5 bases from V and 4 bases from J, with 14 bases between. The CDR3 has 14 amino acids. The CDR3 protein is CASSLRGGRETQYF. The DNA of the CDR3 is TGTGCCAGTAGTCTAAGGGGGGGTCGAGAGACCCAGTACTTC.

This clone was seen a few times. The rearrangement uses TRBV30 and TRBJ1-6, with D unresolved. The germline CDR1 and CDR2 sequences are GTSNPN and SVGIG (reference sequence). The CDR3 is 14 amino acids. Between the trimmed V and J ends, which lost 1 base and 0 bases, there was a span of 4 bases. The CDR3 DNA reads TGTGCCTGGAGTGGCAGCTCCTATAATTCACCCCTCCACTTT. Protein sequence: CAWSGSSYNSPLHF. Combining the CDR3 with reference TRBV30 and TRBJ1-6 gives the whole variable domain SQTIHQWPATLVQPVGSPLSLECTVEGTSNPNLYWYRQAAGRGLQLLFYSVGIGQISSEVPQNLSASRPQDRQFILSSKKLLLSDSGFYLCAWSGSSYNSPLHFGNGTRLTVT.

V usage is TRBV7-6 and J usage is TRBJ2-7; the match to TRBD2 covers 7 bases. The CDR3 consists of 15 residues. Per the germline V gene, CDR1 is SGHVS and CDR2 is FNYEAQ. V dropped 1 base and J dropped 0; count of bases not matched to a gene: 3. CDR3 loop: CASSLDGGSSYEQYF. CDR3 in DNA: TGTGCCAGCAGCTTAGACGGGGGGTCCTCCTACGAGCAGTACTTC.

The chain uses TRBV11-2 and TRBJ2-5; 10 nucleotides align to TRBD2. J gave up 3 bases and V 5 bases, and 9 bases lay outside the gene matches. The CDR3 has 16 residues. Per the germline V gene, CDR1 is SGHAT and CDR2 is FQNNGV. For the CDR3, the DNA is TGTGCCAGCAGCGAGGGAGCGGGGGGGACTAAAGAGACCCAGTACTTC. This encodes CASSEGAGGTKETQYF.

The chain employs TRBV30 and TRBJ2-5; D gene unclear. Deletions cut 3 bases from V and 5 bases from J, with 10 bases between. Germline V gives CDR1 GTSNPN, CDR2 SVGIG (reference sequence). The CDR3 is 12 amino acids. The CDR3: CAWRRDGETQYF. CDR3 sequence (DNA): TGTGCCTGGAGACGAGACGGGGAGACCCAGTACTTC.

The CDR3 bases are TGTGCCAGCAGCTTCCTGAGAAGCGGGGGGGCCCACGAGCAGTACTTC. Translating gives CASSFLRSGGAHEQYF. This rearrangement joins TRBV7-2 to TRBJ2-7; the match to TRBD2 covers 10 bases. Germline values: CDR1 SGHTA, CDR2 FQGNSA. V shed 3 bases, J shed 5 bases, and the junction held 10 bases outside the gene matches. The CDR3 covers 16 residues. The full variable domain, completed using reference TRBV7-2 and TRBJ2-7, is GAGVSQSPSNKVTEKGKDVELRCDPISGHTALYWYRQSLGQGLEFLIYFQGNSAPDKSGLPSDRFSAERTGGSVSTLTIQRTQQEDSAVYLCASSFLRSGGAHEQYFGPGTRLTVT.

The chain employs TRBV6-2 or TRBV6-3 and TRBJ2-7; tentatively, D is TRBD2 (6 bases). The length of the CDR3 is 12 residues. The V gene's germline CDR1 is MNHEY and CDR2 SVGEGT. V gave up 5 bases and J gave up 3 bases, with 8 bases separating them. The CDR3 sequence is CASSLDYYEQYF. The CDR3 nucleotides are TGTGCCAGCAGTCTGGACTACTACGAGCAGTACTTC.

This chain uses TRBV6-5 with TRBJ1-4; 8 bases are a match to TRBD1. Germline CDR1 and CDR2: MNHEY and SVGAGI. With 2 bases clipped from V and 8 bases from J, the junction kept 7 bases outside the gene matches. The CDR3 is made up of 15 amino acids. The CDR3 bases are TGTGCCAGCAGTTACGGTCAGGGGGCGAAAGAAAAACTGTTTTTT. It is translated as CASSYGQGAKEKLFF.

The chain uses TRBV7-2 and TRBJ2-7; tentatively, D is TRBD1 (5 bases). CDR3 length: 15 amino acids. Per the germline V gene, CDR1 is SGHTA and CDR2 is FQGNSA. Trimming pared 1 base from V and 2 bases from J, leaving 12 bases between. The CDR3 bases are TGTGCCAGCAGCTTAGTCCTAAGGGGAACCTACGAGCAGTACTTC. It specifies CASSLVLRGTYEQYF.

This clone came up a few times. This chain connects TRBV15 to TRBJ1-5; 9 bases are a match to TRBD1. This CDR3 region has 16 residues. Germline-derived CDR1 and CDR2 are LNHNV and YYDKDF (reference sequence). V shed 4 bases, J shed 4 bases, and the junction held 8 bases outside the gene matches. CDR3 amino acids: CATSTNRGRGNQPQHF. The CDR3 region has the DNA TGTGCCACCAGCACCAACAGGGGGCGAGGGAATCAGCCCCAGCATTTT.

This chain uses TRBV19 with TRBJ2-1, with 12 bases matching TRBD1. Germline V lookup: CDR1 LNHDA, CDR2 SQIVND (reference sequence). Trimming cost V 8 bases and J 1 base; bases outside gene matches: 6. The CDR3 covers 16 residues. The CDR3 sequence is CASGTGGAGSYNEQFF. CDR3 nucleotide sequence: TGTGCCAGTGGGACAGGGGGCGCTGGTTCCTACAATGAGCAGTTCTTC.

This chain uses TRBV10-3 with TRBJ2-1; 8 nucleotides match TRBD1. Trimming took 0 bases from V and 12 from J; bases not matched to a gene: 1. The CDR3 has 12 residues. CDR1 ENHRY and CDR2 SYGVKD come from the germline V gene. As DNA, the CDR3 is TGTGCCATCAGTGAGTCTGGACAGGGGCAGTTCTTC. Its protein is CAISESGQGQFF.

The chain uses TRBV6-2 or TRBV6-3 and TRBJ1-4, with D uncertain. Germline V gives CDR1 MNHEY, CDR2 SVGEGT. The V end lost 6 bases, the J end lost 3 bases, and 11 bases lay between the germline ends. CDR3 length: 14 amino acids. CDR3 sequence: CASSSGWSNEKLFF. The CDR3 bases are TGTGCCAGCAGCTCGGGGTGGTCTAATGAAAAACTGTTTTTT.

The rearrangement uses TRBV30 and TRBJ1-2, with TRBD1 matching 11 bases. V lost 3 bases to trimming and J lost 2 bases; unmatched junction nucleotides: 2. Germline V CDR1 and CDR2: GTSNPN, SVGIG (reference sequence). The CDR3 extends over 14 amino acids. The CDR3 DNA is TGTGCCTGGAGCGGGACAGGGGGAAACTATGGCTACACCTTC. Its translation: CAWSGTGGNYGYTF.

The CDR3 DNA reads as TGTGCCAGCAGCCAAGATAATCACAAGATGAACAATTCACCCCTCCACTTT. Translating it yields CASSQDNHKMNNSPLHF. This chain joins TRBV4-2 and TRBJ1-6; D ambiguous. V lost 0 bases to trimming and J lost 7 bases, with 16 bases between them. The CDR3 consists of 17 residues. Germline V CDR1 and CDR2: LGHNA, YNFKEQ.